The sample holds a few counts of the clone carrying this T cell receptor (beta chain). Its antigen is unknown. Germline assignment: CDR1 MNHEY and CDR2 SVGAGI. The CDR3 contains 18 residues. Trimming took 0 bases from V and 3 from J; bases not matched to a gene: 5. This entry belongs to a study of identical twins. General study results and limits: Cross-sectional statistics underpinned the conclusions; the same donors were not followed. Cord blood's abundant beta clonotypes had fewer insertions, unlike memory repertoires. Twin-shared out-of-frame alpha sequences were enriched for low generation probability.

A single record per CDR3 protein comes from TCRdb applying MiXCR to the 5' RACE reads. The sample yields approximately 350,000 distinct CDR3 sequences, roughly an eighth seen once. These same data were also listed under a study on yellow fever vaccine responses in identical twins.

The J gene is TRBJ1-6, the V gene TRBV6-5; 10 bases match TRBD1. This receptor was taken from a woman younger than 30 in good health. Source material: CD8+ T cells sorted from blood. Written as DNA, the CDR3 is TGTGCCAGCAGTTACTCGGCCGGACAGGGGGGCTATAATTCACCCCTCCACTTT. It translates to CASSYSAGQGGYNSPLHF.